These 2 T cell receptor beta chains were sequenced from one sample in a study of OX40 agonist ivuxolimab in advanced cancers. Libraries were prepared by immunoSEQ multiplex PCR; TCRdb keeps only in-frame clonotypes and omits some of them. The data contain about 57,000 clones, 90% to 95% of them seen just once; the ten biggest clones take up more than 20%. The sample consisted of CD4+ or CD8+ T cells sorted from blood, taken in a trial of the OX40 agonist ivuxolimab. Source of these receptors: an adult with an advanced solid tumor such as melanoma, head and neck, liver or kidney cancer.

The chain is built from TRBV5-1 and TRBJ2-7; TRBD1 aligns across 7 bases. This CDR3 has 15 amino acids. CDR1 SGHRS and CDR2 YFSETQ come from the germline V gene. Trimming cost V 0 bases and J 1 base; bases outside gene matches: 4. The CDR3 DNA follows: TGCGCCAGCAGCTTGGAGGGGGCCCCATCCTACGAGCAGTACTTC. Its translation: CASSLEGAPSYEQYF.

This chain uses TRBV15 with TRBJ2-4; no definite D call. Trimming cost V 3 bases and J 4 bases, with 4 bases left between them. The CDR3 loop spans 12 amino acids. Germline V lookup: CDR1 LNHNV, CDR2 YYDKDF (reference sequence). This CDR3 is CATSSPKNIQYF. The CDR3 DNA reads as TGTGCCACCAGCAGCCCGAAAAACATTCAGTACTTC. Full variable domain (outside the CDR3, taken from reference TRBV15 and TRBJ2-4): DAMVIQNPRYQVTQFGKPVTLSCSQTLNHNVMYWYQQKSSQAPKLLFHYYDKDFNNEADTPDNFQSRRPNTSFCFLDIRSPGLGDTAMYLCATSSPKNIQYFGAGTRLSVL.